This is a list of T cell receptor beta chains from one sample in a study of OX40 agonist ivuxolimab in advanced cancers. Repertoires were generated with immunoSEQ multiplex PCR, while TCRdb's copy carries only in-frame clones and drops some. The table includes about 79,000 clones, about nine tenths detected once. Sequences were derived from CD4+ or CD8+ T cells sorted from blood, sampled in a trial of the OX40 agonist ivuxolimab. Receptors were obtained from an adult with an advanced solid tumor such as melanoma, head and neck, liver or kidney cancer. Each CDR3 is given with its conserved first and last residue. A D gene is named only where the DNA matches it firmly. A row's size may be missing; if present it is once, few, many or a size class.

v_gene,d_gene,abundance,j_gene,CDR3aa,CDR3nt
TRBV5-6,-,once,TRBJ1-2,CASSLAPGPNGYTF,TGTGCCAGCAGCTTGGCACCGGGACCGAATGGCTACACCTTC
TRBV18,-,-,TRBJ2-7,CASSPPGPAPQYF,TGTGCCAGCTCACCACCGGGACCCGCCCCGCAGTACTTC
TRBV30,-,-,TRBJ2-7,CAWTGPKTYEQYF,TGTGCCTGGACCGGACCGAAAACCTACGAGCAGTACTTC
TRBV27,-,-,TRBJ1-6,CASSDLGRSYSPLHF,TGTGCCAGCAGTGACTTGGGCAGGAGCTATTCACCCCTCCACTTT
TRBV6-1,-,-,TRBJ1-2,CATEILPPNYGYTF,TGTGCCACCGAAATCCTGCCGCCTAACTATGGCTACACCTTC
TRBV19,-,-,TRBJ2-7,CASSMGRGVYEQYF,TGTGCCAGTAGTATGGGCAGGGGGGTCTACGAGCAGTACTTC
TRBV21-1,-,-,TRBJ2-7,CASSIKTGASVLASSYEQYF,TGTGCCAGCAGCATAAAGACAGGAGCTAGCGTGCTGGCTTCCTCCTACGAGCAGTACTTC
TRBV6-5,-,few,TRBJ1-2,CASSYSGDGYTF,TGTGCCAGCAGTTACTCGGGGGATGGCTACACCTTC
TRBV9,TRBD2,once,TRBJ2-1,CASSVELAGYYNEQFF,TGTGCCAGCAGCGTAGAGCTAGCGGGATACTACAATGAGCAGTTCTTC
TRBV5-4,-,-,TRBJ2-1,CASSLGGLSSYNEQFF,TGTGCCAGCAGCTTGGGTGGGCTGAGCTCCTACAATGAGCAGTTCTTC
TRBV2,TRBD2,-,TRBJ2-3,CASSRRTSGSTDTQYF,TGTGCCAGCAGTCGTCGGACTAGCGGGAGCACAGATACGCAGTATTTT
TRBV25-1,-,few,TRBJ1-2,CASSEGPGYGYTF,TGTGCCAGCAGTGAAGGGCCTGGCTATGGCTACACCTTC
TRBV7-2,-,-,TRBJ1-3,CASSLGQFSGNTIYF,TGTGCCAGCAGCCTAGGACAGTTCTCTGGAAACACCATATATTTT
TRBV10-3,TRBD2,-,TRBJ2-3,CAISERGLGDTQYF,TGTGCCATCAGTGAGCGGGGACTAGGAGATACGCAGTATTTT
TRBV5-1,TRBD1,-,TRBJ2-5,CASSLNGRGETQYF,TGCGCCAGCAGCTTGAACGGCAGGGGGGAGACCCAGTACTTC
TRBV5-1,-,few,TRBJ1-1,CASSLEGIMNTEAFF,TGCGCCAGCAGCTTGGAAGGGATAATGAACACTGAAGCTTTCTTT
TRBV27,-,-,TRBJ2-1,CASSLTDDHNEQFF,TGTGCCAGCAGTTTAACGGACGACCACAATGAGCAGTTCTTC
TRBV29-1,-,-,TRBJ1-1,CSVDDGLSGSEAFF,TGCAGCGTTGATGACGGCCTATCCGGGTCCGAAGCTTTCTTT
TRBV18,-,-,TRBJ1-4,CASSPTPTNEKLFF,TGTGCCAGCTCACCGACACCAACTAATGAAAAACTGTTTTTT
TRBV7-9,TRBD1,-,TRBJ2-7,CASSPRGTGIYEQYF,TGTGCCAGCAGCCCGAGGGGGACAGGGATCTACGAGCAGTACTTC
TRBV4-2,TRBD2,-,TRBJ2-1,CASSQVGGGPYNEQFF,TGTGCCAGCAGCCAAGTTGGGGGAGGGCCGTACAATGAGCAGTTCTTC
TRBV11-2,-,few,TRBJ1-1,CASSQTVEAFF,TGTGCCAGCAGCCAGACAGTTGAAGCTTTCTTT